This entry is about one T cell receptor (beta chain). Its antigen remains unidentified. With 60 Vbeta and 13 Jbeta primers, the PCR was carried out. Some clones are missing from TCRdb's copy, which holds only in-frame ones; the method was immunoSEQ multiplex PCR. The top ten hold approximately 9.1% of the sample, which has over 100,000 clones, roughly three fifths seen once. The sample comes from a study of cytomegalovirus exposure and HLA in healthy donors. Regarding the study as a whole: In vitro assays verified that a few CMV-associated chains recognized CMV antigens specifically.

The CDR3 is 16 residues long. V lost 8 bases and J lost 0; bases outside the gene matches: 6. The TCR comes from a middle-aged man in good health and CMV-seropositive. The rearrangement joins TRBV6-7 to TRBJ2-6, with 8 positions matching TRBD2. TRBV6-7 is labeled an ORF, and its function is uncertain. Sequencing was performed on PBMCs. The CDR3 loop is CASLLAAYSGANVLTF. Here the CDR3 DNA reads TGTGCCAGCCTACTAGCGGCCTACTCTGGGGCCAACGTCCTGACTTTC.